The source of this T cell receptor (beta chain) is a study of CXCR3-negative and CXCR3-positive naive CD8 T cells. Germline V gene lookup returns CDR1 LGHDT and CDR2 YNNKEL (reference sequence). The CDR3 is 15 amino acids. About this clonotype: Antigen unknown.

It was by 5' RACE with UMI labels that the TRB cDNA libraries were prepared. TCRdb reprocessed the 5' RACE reads and stores each CDR3 protein as one record, lacking DNA. The sample includes about 63,000 distinct CDR3 sequences. The study, taken as a whole, reports: Expression of CXCR3 was partially reduced after cryopreservation, and fresh PBMCs were used in most assays. Relative to memory CD8+ cells, whose diversity was much lower, both naive subsets had comparably high diversity. TRB CDR3s were more hydrophobic in CXCR3-positive than in CXCR3-negative naive cells.

The chain employs TRBV3-1 and TRBJ2-5; with no DNA, the TCRdb D assignment of TRBD2 cannot be verified. Sequences were obtained from naive CXCR3+ CD8+ T cells from blood. Subset given: CD45RO-CCR7+CD27+CD95- naive CD8+ T cells expressing CXCR3 (TNR3+). This sequence was found in a human donor in good health. Some clones in this sample may be carry-over from other donors' samples. This chain's CDR3 is CASSREEDLQETQYF.